These 30 T cell receptor beta chains came from one sample sequenced in a study of blood T cell repertoires in COVID-19. Repertoires were generated with immunoSEQ multiplex PCR, while TCRdb's copy carries only in-frame clones and drops some. The sample yields over 250,000 clones, 88% seen once. Sequenced: PBMCs or T cells enriched from blood (not recorded which). The receptors originated from a woman aged 30 to 39 who had recovered from COVID-19.

J is TRBJ2-1 and V is TRBV29-1; D is undetermined. This CDR3 has 14 amino acids. V gave up 3 bases and J gave up 9 bases, with 18 bases separating them. Germline V gene sequence: CDR1 SQVTM, CDR2 ANQGSEA. CDR3 protein: CSVDPTDDRGEQFF. CDR3 sequence (DNA): TGCAGCGTTGATCCCACCGACGACCGCGGTGAGCAGTTCTTC.

The gene calls are TRBV10-3 and TRBJ2-7; TRBD2 matches at 12 bases. The CDR3 is 18 residues long. V was pared by 4 bases and J by 9 bases, with 19 bases of the junction left unmatched. Germline CDR1 is ENHRY and CDR2 is SYGVKD. The CDR3 protein is CAISVTSGGRMHHTRQYF. Here the CDR3 DNA reads TGTGCCATCAGTGTGACTAGCGGGGGCCGAATGCACCATACGCGGCAGTACTTC.

This clone showed up just once. The V and J genes are TRBV27 and TRBJ1-6; TRBD1 matches at 7 bases. The CDR3 is 17 residues long. Germline trimming cut 5 bases from V and 10 bases from J; bases unmatched to any gene: 17. From germline, CDR1 is MNHEY and CDR2 SMNVEV (reference sequence). CDR3 loop: CASSPTDRQRGGSPLHF. DNA of the CDR3: TGTGCCAGCAGTCCGACGGACAGGCAGCGAGGAGGCTCACCCCTCCACTTT.

The J gene is TRBJ2-5, the V gene TRBV5-1; D unresolved. The CDR3 spans 12 residues. The V end lost 3 bases, the J end lost 2 bases, and 5 bases lay between the germline ends. From germline, CDR1 is SGHRS and CDR2 YFSETQ. This CDR3 reads CASSSTQETQYF. CDR3 sequence (DNA): TGCGCCAGCAGCTCCACACAAGAGACCCAGTACTTC.

The chain carries TRBV27 and TRBJ2-2, with 12 bases that match TRBD2. The CDR3 sequence is 18 residues long. Trimming cost V 4 bases and J 2 bases; bases outside gene matches: 8. Germline CDR1 and CDR2: MNHEY and SMNVEV (reference sequence). CDR3 amino acids: CASSWRLAGAENTGELFF. The CDR3 DNA reads as TGTGCCAGCAGTTGGCGACTAGCGGGGGCCGAAAACACCGGGGAGCTGTTTTTT.

The rearrangement joins TRBV30 to TRBJ2-2; TRBD2 might be the D (6 bases). The V and J ends lost 0 bases and 4 bases respectively, with 9 bases between them. The CDR3 has 14 amino acids. The germline gives CDR1 GTSNPN, CDR2 SVGIG (reference sequence). The CDR3 DNA reads as TGTGCCTGGAGTGTAGGGACTTCCACCGGGGAGCTGTTTTTT. Translated, it gives CAWSVGTSTGELFF.

The gene calls are TRBV27 and TRBJ1-5; 8 bases are a match to TRBD1. CDR3 length equals 15 residues. V gave up 6 bases and J gave up 4 bases; unmatched junction bases: 8. The germline V gene encodes CDR1 MNHEY and CDR2 SMNVEV (reference sequence). The DNA of the CDR3 is TGTGCCAGCAGATCGCAGGGGGCGCGGAATCAGCCCCAGCATTTT. Protein sequence: CASRSQGARNQPQHF.

This clone was recorded a few times. J is TRBJ1-6 and V is TRBV25-1, with D possibly being TRBD1 (5 bases). V shed 4 bases and J shed 6 bases, with 19 bases lying between them. This CDR3 spans 17 amino acids. Germline V CDR1 and CDR2: MGHDK, SYGVNS. The CDR3 reads CASSGPSPGGTNSPLHF. Here the CDR3 DNA reads TGTGCCAGCAGTGGCCCATCTCCTGGAGGGACTAATTCACCCCTCCACTTT.

The chain recombines TRBV9 with TRBJ2-3, with 10 positions matching TRBD2. The V gene end was trimmed by 3 bases and the J gene end by 2 bases; junction bases not matched to a gene: 6. This CDR3 region has 16 residues. Germline lookup yields CDR1 SGDLS and CDR2 YYNGEE. CDR3 DNA sequence: TGTGCCAGCAGCGCAAGCGGGAGGGTTCTCACAGATACGCAGTATTTT. This translates into CASSASGRVLTDTQYF.

The chain carries TRBV10-3 and TRBJ1-4; 12 nucleotides match TRBD1. V trimming: 9 bases; J trimming: 8 bases; junction bases outside the gene matches: 7. The CDR3 consists of 14 residues. Per the germline V gene, CDR1 is ENHRY and CDR2 is SYGVKD. The CDR3 sequence: CAIGDRGLGEKLFF. The CDR3 nucleotides are TGTGCCATAGGGGACAGGGGGCTCGGCGAAAAACTGTTTTTT.

CDR3 sequence (DNA): TGTGCCAGCAGCGTAGGAGGGACAGGGGGCAACTATGGCTACACCTTC. Its protein product is CASSVGGTGGNYGYTF. The V and J genes are TRBV9 and TRBJ1-2; 12 bases map to TRBD1. The V and J ends lost 0 bases and 2 bases, in that order; junction bases with no gene match: 2. The CDR3 extends over 16 amino acids. Looked up from germline, CDR1 is SGDLS and CDR2 is YYNGEE.

The chain has TRBV19 and TRBJ2-1, with 11 bases matching TRBD2. CDR3 size: 16 residues. Losses at the gene ends were 0 bases for V and 6 bases for J; bases not matched to a gene: 4. Germline V CDR1 and CDR2: LNHDA, SQIVND (reference sequence). The CDR3 DNA reads as TGTGCCAGTAGTATAGATCAGGGGACTAGCGGCAATGAGCAGTTCTTC. Protein: CASSIDQGTSGNEQFF.

The chain combines TRBV28 with TRBJ2-7; 10 bases line up with TRBD1. This CDR3 spans 14 amino acids. Trimming took 5 bases from V and 3 from J; bases not matched to a gene: 4. Germline CDR1 MDHEN, CDR2 SYDVKM. The CDR3 region is CASSGQGGHYEQYF. The CDR3 DNA follows: TGTGCCAGCAGTGGACAGGGGGGGCACTACGAGCAGTACTTC.

The chain has TRBV27 and TRBJ1-6; 8 bases fit TRBD1. The CDR3 has 20 amino acids. Germline loops: CDR1 MNHEY, CDR2 SMNVEV (reference sequence). Germline trimming cut 6 bases from V and 0 bases from J; bases unmatched to any gene: 16. CDR3 in amino acids: CASSRGTGGAHSSYNSPLHF. The DNA for the CDR3 is TGTGCCAGCAGCCGTGGGACAGGTGGTGCACACAGCTCCTATAATTCACCCCTCCACTTT.

This clone was recorded once. J is TRBJ1-1 and V is TRBV6-5, with D uncertain. Per the germline V gene, CDR1 is MNHEY and CDR2 is SVGAGI. The CDR3 spans 15 residues. Trimming removed 3 bases at V and 2 bases at J, with 13 bases between. CDR3 loop: CASSYPGISNTEAFF. The CDR3 nucleotides are TGTGCCAGCAGTTATCCGGGGATTTCCAACACTGAAGCTTTCTTT.

The V gene is TRBV30, the J gene TRBJ1-6; possibly TRBD1 for D (5 bases). CDR3 length equals 18 residues. V lost 3 bases and J lost 5, with 23 bases in between. In germline, CDR1 is GTSNPN, CDR2 SVGIG (reference sequence). CDR3 in DNA: TGTGCCTGGAGCGCCAGGCTGAGGACCGACAGACATAATTCACCCCTCCACTTT. Translating it yields CAWSARLRTDRHNSPLHF.

The rearrangement uses TRBV7-9 and TRBJ2-2; no reliable D call. V lost 5 bases and J lost 5, with 24 bases in between. From germline, CDR1 is SEHNR and CDR2 FQNEAQ (reference sequence). The CDR3 has 18 amino acids. The CDR3 protein is CASSTTSDEIMRTGELFF. The DNA for the CDR3 is TGTGCCAGCAGCACCACGAGCGACGAAATAATGAGGACCGGGGAGCTGTTTTTT.

This clone appeared a single time. The chain carries TRBV7-9 and TRBJ2-5; D might be TRBD2 (7 bases). The ends were cut back, 4 bases at V and 4 bases at J, with 16 bases in the middle. Germline values: CDR1 SEHNR, CDR2 FQNEAQ (reference sequence). The CDR3 extends over 15 amino acids. The CDR3 sequence: CASSSRGARGETQYF. The CDR3 DNA follows: TGTGCCAGCAGCTCCCGGGGGGCACGTGGAGAGACCCAGTACTTC.

The chain employs TRBV30 and TRBJ1-5, with a tentative D call TRBD1 (5 bases). The CDR3 runs to 13 residues. The germline CDR1 and CDR2 sequences are GTSNPN and SVGIG (reference sequence). Between the trimmed V and J ends, which lost 2 bases and 7 bases, there was a span of 12 bases. As DNA, the CDR3 is TGTGCCTGGAGTATAAGGTCAGGGCAGCCCCAGCATTTT. Protein: CAWSIRSGQPQHF.

The chain recombines TRBV6-2 or TRBV6-3 with TRBJ2-1; D unclear. Germline V CDR1 and CDR2: MNHEY, SVGEGT. The CDR3 runs to 12 residues. Trimming removed 4 bases from V and 6 bases from J, with 7 bases in between. The DNA of the CDR3 is TGTGCCAGCAGTTCCCCCCTCAATGAGCAGTTCTTC. Its protein is CASSSPLNEQFF.

The chain has TRBV27 and TRBJ1-4; TRBD1 matches 7 bases. The ends lost 5 bases at V and 4 bases at J; junction bases unmatched: 1. Germline assignment: CDR1 MNHEY and CDR2 SMNVEV (reference sequence). CDR3 length: 13 residues. This CDR3 is CASSRGLNEKLFF. DNA of the CDR3: TGTGCCAGCAGTAGGGGGCTTAATGAAAAACTGTTTTTT.

The chain links TRBV2 to TRBJ2-1; tentatively, D is TRBD1 (5 bases). The germline gives CDR1 SNHLY, CDR2 FYNNEI. V lost 4 bases and J 5 bases, leaving 12 bases between the germline ends. CDR3 length equals 14 residues. This CDR3 reads CASSGQGFDNEQFF. In DNA form, the CDR3 reads TGTGCCAGCAGTGGGCAGGGCTTCGACAATGAGCAGTTCTTC.

The chain joins TRBV18 to TRBJ2-1; TRBD2 agrees at 8 bases. The CDR3 has 15 residues. The germline V gene encodes CDR1 KGHSH and CDR2 LQKENI. The ends lost 6 bases at V and 2 bases at J; junction bases unmatched: 6. The CDR3 DNA sequence: TGTGCCAGCTCCCCCAACGGGGGGGCCTACAATGAGCAGTTCTTC. This translates into CASSPNGGAYNEQFF.

This chain connects TRBV30 to TRBJ1-1; 7 bases align to TRBD1. The trim removed 5 bases at V and 2 bases at J, leaving 2 bases unmatched. The CDR3 spans 12 residues. CDR1 and CDR2 (germline): GTSNPN, SVGIG (reference sequence). The CDR3 DNA is TGTGCCTGGGCAGGGGGAAACACTGAAGCTTTCTTT. Translated: CAWAGGNTEAFF.

The CDR3 DNA is TGTGCCAGCACGGGGGAGTTCGGCTACACCTTC. This codes for CASTGEFGYTF. The gene calls are TRBV28 and TRBJ1-2, with a possible D match to TRBD1 (5 bases). This CDR3 spans 11 amino acids. CDR1 and CDR2 (germline): MDHEN, SYDVKM. The V gene lost 7 bases and the J gene lost 8 bases, with 11 bases spanning the gap.

J is TRBJ1-1 and V is TRBV7-6; 9 nucleotides line up with TRBD1. V gave up 1 base and J gave up 3 bases; unmatched junction bases: 6. The germline V gene has CDR1 SGHVS and CDR2 FNYEAQ. The CDR3 extends over 16 amino acids. The CDR3 protein is CASSLGSQGADTEAFF. CDR3 in DNA: TGTGCCAGCAGCTTAGGTTCACAGGGGGCGGACACTGAAGCTTTCTTT.

V and J are TRBV10-1 and TRBJ2-1, with a possible D match to TRBD1 (6 bases). With 3 bases removed from V and 2 bases from J, the gap between germline ends came to 11 bases. Germline lookup yields CDR1 WNHNN and CDR2 SYGVQD (reference sequence). CDR3 size: 15 residues. The CDR3 DNA follows: TGCGCCAGCAGTGACCCCCAGGGGACCTACAATGAGCAGTTCTTC. Translation gives CASSDPQGTYNEQFF.

The V call is TRBV11-3, the J call TRBJ1-6, with a weak D call TRBD1 (6 bases). The CDR3 sequence is 17 residues long. Germline assignment: CDR1 SGHNT and CDR2 YENEEA. The germline V and J ends were trimmed by 6 bases and 9 bases, with 24 bases remaining between them. The CDR3 DNA sequence: TGTGCCAGCAGTCGCCGCAATACAGGGAATCAGGGTTCACCCCTCCACTTT. It yields the protein CASSRRNTGNQGSPLHF.

This clone came up a few times. The rearrangement uses TRBV5-4 and TRBJ1-3; the D gene is possibly TRBD1 (5 bases). Between the trimmed V and J ends, which lost 0 bases and 2 bases, there was a span of 6 bases. The CDR3 extends over 14 amino acids. CDR1 and CDR2 from the germline V gene are SGHNT and YYREEE (reference sequence). CDR3 sequence: CASSLGGAGNTIYF. The CDR3 coding sequence is TGTGCCAGCAGCTTGGGGGGGGCTGGAAACACCATATATTTT.

The J gene is TRBJ1-4, the V gene TRBV4-2, with TRBD1 identical over 11 bases. This CDR3 region has 17 residues. Germline lookup yields CDR1 LGHNA and CDR2 YNFKEQ. V gave up 4 bases and J gave up 0 bases; unmatched junction bases: 4. This CDR3 reads CASSPRTGGSTNEKLFF. CDR3 nucleotide sequence: TGTGCCAGCAGCCCGAGGACAGGGGGCTCAACTAATGAAAAACTGTTTTTT.